The next 14 T cell receptor beta chains were all read from a single sample in a study of shared clonotypes between healthy human individuals. Sequenced by immunoSEQ multiplex PCR; TCRdb stores in-frame clones only, minus some. The sample records about 1 million clones, 65% to 75% being singletons. The specimen was memory CD4+ T cells sorted from blood. Subset here: CD45RA-negative fraction. These receptors were taken from a man in his late teens or twenties in good health.

V and J are TRBV5-6 and TRBJ1-2; no clear D. Between the trimmed V and J ends, which lost 3 bases and 2 bases, there was a span of 8 bases. The CDR3 consists of 13 residues. Germline CDR1 and CDR2: SGHDT and YYEEEE. CDR3 region: CASSSGVNYGYTF. The DNA for the CDR3 is TGTGCCAGCAGCTCCGGAGTCAACTATGGCTACACCTTC.

The chain combines TRBV19 with TRBJ2-1; no definite D call. The CDR3 length is 12 residues. With 9 bases removed from V and 4 bases from J, the gap between germline ends came to 10 bases. CDR1 LNHDA and CDR2 SQIVND come from the germline V gene (reference sequence). CDR3 region: CASAPEYNEQFF. The CDR3 coding sequence is TGTGCCAGCGCTCCCGAGTACAATGAGCAGTTCTTC.

The chain employs TRBV5-6 and TRBJ2-5; 7 bases map to TRBD1. V shed 3 bases and J 3 bases; nucleotides not matched to a gene: 2. From germline, CDR1 is SGHDT and CDR2 YYEEEE. This CDR3 region has 13 residues. CDR3 nucleotides: TGTGCCAGCAGCTCCGACAGGGAAGAGACCCAGTACTTC. Amino acid sequence: CASSSDREETQYF.

This chain links TRBV6-5 with TRBJ2-7; D possibly uses TRBD1 or TRBD2 (5 bases each). The V and J ends lost 6 bases and 3 bases respectively, with 12 bases between them. Germline loops: CDR1 MNHEY, CDR2 SVGAGI. The CDR3 extends over 13 amino acids. CDR3 bases: TGTGCCAGCAGACCCGGGACCAACTACGAGCAGTACTTC. It codes for CASRPGTNYEQYF.

V and J are TRBV18 and TRBJ2-7; D call uncertain. Trimming left V 0 bases short and J 8 bases short, with 17 bases between. The CDR3 runs 15 residues. Germline V lookup: CDR1 KGHSH, CDR2 LQKENI. The DNA for the CDR3 is TGTGCCAGCTCACCACCCGGCAGGCTCTACGAGAAGCAGTACTTC. This translates into CASSPPGRLYEKQYF.

Concerning this clone: With only one base between it and a far larger clone, this is likely a read error. The chain links TRBV11-3 to TRBJ2-2, with no clear D. This CDR3 region has 13 residues. From germline, CDR1 is SGHNT and CDR2 YENEEA. Trimming stripped 2 bases from V and 4 bases from J, with 5 bases between. The CDR3 sequence: CASSLRPTGELFF. Here the CDR3 DNA reads TGTGCCAGCAGCTTAAGGCCCACCGGGGAGCTGTTTTTT.

The chain joins TRBV5-4 to TRBJ2-1, with 8 nucleotides matching TRBD2. The V gene's germline CDR1 is SGHNT and CDR2 YYREEE (reference sequence). The CDR3 contains 16 residues. V dropped 4 bases and J dropped 1; count of bases not matched to a gene: 7. The CDR3 loop is CASSPEAGASYNEQFF. CDR3 nucleotides: TGTGCCAGCAGCCCAGAAGCGGGGGCTTCCTACAATGAGCAGTTCTTC.

This clone was detected only a few times. The genes are TRBV14 and TRBJ2-7; TRBD1 or TRBD2 may be the D gene (5 bases each). Germline lookup yields CDR1 SGHDN and CDR2 FVKESK. The CDR3 extends over 15 amino acids. V lost 4 bases and J lost 3, with 16 bases in between. The CDR3, as DNA: TGTGCCAGCAGCCCCTGGGACCTTATCGGCTACGAGCAGTACTTC. Amino acids: CASSPWDLIGYEQYF.

The table lists this clone with a count of one. This chain joins TRBV21-1 and TRBJ1-6; TRBD1 is the table's D call, not checked against the DNA. TRBV21-1 is labeled a pseudogene. The CDR3 has 20 residues. CDR3 DNA sequence: TGTGCCAGCAGTAAAGGGGCCTGGACTACGCTCGGGACAGGGGATCGAGCCCTCCACTTT. It encodes CASSKGAWTTLGTGDRALHF.

This clone appeared once. The V gene is TRBV6-1, the J gene TRBJ1-1; D perhaps matches TRBD1 (6 bases). This CDR3 has 15 amino acids. V was trimmed by 2 bases and J by 1 base, leaving 11 bases between them. The germline gives CDR1 MNHNS, CDR2 SASEGT. CDR3 nucleotides: TGTGCCAGCAGTGAACCCCTAGGGGGGAACACTGAAGCTTTCTTT. It translates to CASSEPLGGNTEAFF.

This clone was detected a few times. The chain links TRBV7-8 to TRBJ1-2; TRBD1 matches 9 bases. Germline V gene lookup returns CDR1 SGHVS and CDR2 FQNEAQ. The CDR3 length is 14 residues. Losses at the gene ends were 2 bases for V and 14 bases for J; bases not matched to a gene: 12. CDR3 sequence reads: CASSLRVPGQGRTF. The CDR3 coding sequence is TGTGCCAGCAGCTTACGAGTCCCGGGACAGGGAAGGACCTTC.

This chain joins TRBV9 and TRBJ1-2, with TRBD1 matching over 9 bases. Germline loops: CDR1 SGDLS, CDR2 YYNGEE. Unmatched junction bases numbered 2, after V lost 3 bases and J lost 5 bases. CDR3 length: 13 amino acids. CDR3 bases: TGTGCCAGCAGCGGGACAGGGGCTTATGGCTACACCTTC. Translation gives CASSGTGAYGYTF.

The chain recombines TRBV9 with TRBJ1-2, with a weak D call TRBD1 (5 bases). CDR1 and CDR2 (germline): SGDLS, YYNGEE. This CDR3 spans 16 amino acids. V was clipped by 0 bases and J by 0 bases, with 12 bases between them. The CDR3 nucleotides read TGTGCCAGCAGCGTAGCTGACAGCTTAGCTAACTATGGCTACACCTTC. It translates to CASSVADSLANYGYTF.

This chain's CDR3 is CASSTGTSNYGYTF. CDR3 nucleotides: TGCGCCAGCAGCACGGGGACCTCTAACTATGGCTACACCTTC. The V call is TRBV5-1, the J call TRBJ1-2; perhaps TRBD1 as D (5 bases). CDR1 is SGHRS, CDR2 YFSETQ, per germline. The CDR3 is made up of 14 amino acids. V was trimmed by 4 bases and J by 0 bases, leaving 10 bases between them.